The TCR beta chain under discussion was sequenced for a study of identical twins. Findings of the study overall: Models underestimated TCR alpha sharing (out-of-frame) in monozygotic twins.

One entry per CDR3 protein, called by TCRdb with MiXCR from the 5' RACE reads. The repertoire consists of 250,000 or so distinct CDR3 sequences, with about 8.9% occurring once and the leading ten covering less than 4%. Turning to this clonotype: What it binds is not known.

With 7 bases clipped from V and 12 bases from J, the junction kept 18 bases outside the gene matches. The CDR3 runs to 16 residues. Germline V gene sequence: CDR1 MNHEY, CDR2 SVGEGT. Another study also made use of these data, one on yellow fever vaccine responses in identical twins. That work contributes: Reportedly, twins' vaccine T cell responses looked partly convergent and partly personalized.

Input material: CD8+ T cells sorted from blood. The sequence derives from a young woman in good health. The chain couples TRBV6-2 or TRBV6-3 to TRBJ2-1; the match to TRBD2 covers 10 bases. This chain's CDR3 is CASTDPGEAGGPGQFF. CDR3 nucleotide sequence: TGTGCCAGCACAGACCCGGGGGAAGCGGGAGGGCCGGGGCAGTTCTTC.